This TCR beta chain was recorded in a study of CD8 T cells in Susac syndrome. Germline CDR1 reads LGHNT; CDR2 reads FRNRAP. The CDR3 loop spans 14 amino acids. Trimming shortened V by 1 base and J by 0 bases, and 7 bases separated the two germline ends. cDNA came from about 0.51 to 1 ug RNA primed by random hexamers. MiXCR, applied by TCRdb to the immunoSEQ multiplex PCR reads, yields one record per CDR3 protein. The repertoire holds 200,000 to 300,000 distinct CDR3 sequences, with 95% to 97% as singletons. The source of this sequence is a human donor with Susac syndrome. The sequenced sample was CD4+ T cells from PBMCs. This sequence joins TRBV12-5 and TRBJ2-7; D gene unclear. The CDR3 reads CASGLGFGSYEQYF. The CDR3 coding sequence is TGTGCTAGTGGTTTGGGGTTCGGCTCCTACGAGCAGTACTTC.